This TCR beta chain stems from a study of CD8 T cells in cerebrospinal fluid in Alzheimer's disease. Study conclusions and caveats: Expanded clones of at least 3% were commoner in Alzheimer's patients than healthy subjects. EBV-specific clones were neither the most expanded nor enriched in Alzheimer's patients.

Biomarkers including neurofilament, amyloid-beta and tau confirmed neurodegeneration in the patients. This CDR3 spans 14 amino acids. The germline V gene has CDR1 LNHDA and CDR2 SQIVND (reference sequence). With the 10x single-cell sequencing reads reprocessed, TCRdb shows one record per CDR3 protein and no DNA. This specimen shows some 1,400 distinct CDR3 sequences; the ten leading clones hold approximately 11%. Considering frequency, this clonotype is medium-sized (0.01 to 0.1%). Antigen specificity is unknown. This receptor was taken from a human donor with mild cognitive impairment. This chain connects TRBV19 to TRBJ2-2. The sequencing sample was made of cerebrospinal fluid. This CDR3 is CASSESANTGELFF.